This T cell receptor (beta chain) was recovered during a study of beta chain features in type 1 diabetes. Using CD45RO/CCR7/CD25/CD127/CD95/CD27, CD4+ naive, central memory, regulatory and stem cell-like memory cells were sorted. Reverse transcription of all isolated RNA meant that expressed TCRB transcripts were sequenced. TCRdb's table, derived via immunoSEQ multiplex PCR, lists solely in-frame clones and lacks some. In the table there are 130,000 to 150,000 clones, 6.9% of which are singletons. The origin of this receptor is a woman aged 30 to 39 in good health. The sequenced sample was central memory CD4+ T cells from blood.

As DNA, the CDR3 is TGTGCCAGCAGCTTCGAGATGGGGGCACGAACTGAAGCTTTCTTT. Protein product: CASSFEMGARTEAFF. The gene calls are TRBV28 and TRBJ1-1; weak D call: TRBD1 (6 bases). Germline V gene data show CDR1 as MDHEN and CDR2 as SYDVKM. Trimming pared 6 bases from V and 5 bases from J, leaving 19 bases between. This CDR3 region has 15 residues. Variable domain in full (rest from reference TRBV28 and TRBJ1-1): DVKVTQSSRYLVKRTGEKVFLECVQDMDHENMFWYRQDPGLGLRLIYFSYDVKMKEKGDIPEGYSVSREKKERFSLILESASTNQTSMYLCASSFEMGARTEAFFGQGTRLTVV.